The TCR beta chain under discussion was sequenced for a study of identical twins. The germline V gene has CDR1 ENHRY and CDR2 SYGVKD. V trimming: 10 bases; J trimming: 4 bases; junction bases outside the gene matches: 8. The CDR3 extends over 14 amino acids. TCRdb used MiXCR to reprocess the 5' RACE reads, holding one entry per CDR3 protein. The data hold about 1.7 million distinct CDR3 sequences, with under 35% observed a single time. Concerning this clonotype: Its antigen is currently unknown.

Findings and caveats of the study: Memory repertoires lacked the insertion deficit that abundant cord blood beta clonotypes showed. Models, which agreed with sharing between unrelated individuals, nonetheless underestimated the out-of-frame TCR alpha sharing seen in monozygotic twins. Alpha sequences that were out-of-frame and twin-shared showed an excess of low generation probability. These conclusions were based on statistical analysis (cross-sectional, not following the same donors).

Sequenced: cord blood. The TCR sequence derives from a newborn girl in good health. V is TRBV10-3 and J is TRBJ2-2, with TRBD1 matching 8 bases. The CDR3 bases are TGTGCCAGCTCCGGGACAGGTTTCACCGGGGAGCTGTTTTTT. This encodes CASSGTGFTGELFF.